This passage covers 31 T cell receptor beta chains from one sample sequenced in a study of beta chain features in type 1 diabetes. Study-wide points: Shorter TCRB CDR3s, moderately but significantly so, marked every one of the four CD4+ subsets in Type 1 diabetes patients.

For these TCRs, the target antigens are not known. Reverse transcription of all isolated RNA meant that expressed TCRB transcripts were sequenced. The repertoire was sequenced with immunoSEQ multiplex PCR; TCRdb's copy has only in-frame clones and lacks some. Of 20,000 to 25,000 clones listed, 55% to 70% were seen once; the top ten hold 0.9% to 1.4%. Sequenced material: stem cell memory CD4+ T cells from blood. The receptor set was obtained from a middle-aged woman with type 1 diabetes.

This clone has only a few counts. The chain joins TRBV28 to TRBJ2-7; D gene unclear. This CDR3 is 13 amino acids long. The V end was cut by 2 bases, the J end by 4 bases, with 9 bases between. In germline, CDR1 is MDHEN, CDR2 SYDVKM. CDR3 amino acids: CASSLRTRYEQYF. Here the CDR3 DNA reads TGTGCCAGCAGTTTACGCACTCGGTACGAGCAGTACTTC.

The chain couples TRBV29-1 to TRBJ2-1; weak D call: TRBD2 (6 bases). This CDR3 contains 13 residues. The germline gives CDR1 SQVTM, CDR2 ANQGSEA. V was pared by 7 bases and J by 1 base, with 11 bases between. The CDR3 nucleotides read TGCAGCGGGGTTAGCGGTTCCTACAATGAGCAGTTCTTC. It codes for CSGVSGSYNEQFF.

The CDR3 spells CASSPDLYQETQYF. The DNA of the CDR3 is TGTGCCAGCAGCCCAGATCTGTACCAAGAGACCCAGTACTTC. The rearrangement uses TRBV7-6 and TRBJ2-5; D is unresolved. CDR3 length: 14 residues. Trimming took off 5 bases at V and 0 bases at J, with 10 bases between the two ends. Germline V lookup: CDR1 SGHVS, CDR2 FNYEAQ.

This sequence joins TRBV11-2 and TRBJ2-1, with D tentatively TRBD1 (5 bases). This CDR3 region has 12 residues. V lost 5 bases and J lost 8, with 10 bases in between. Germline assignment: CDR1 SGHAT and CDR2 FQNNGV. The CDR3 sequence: CASSVTGDEQFF. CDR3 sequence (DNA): TGTGCCAGCAGCGTAACAGGTGATGAGCAGTTCTTC. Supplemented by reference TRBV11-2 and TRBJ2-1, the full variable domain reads EAGVAQSPRYKIIEKRQSVAFWCNPISGHATLYWYQQILGQGPKLLIQFQNNGVVDDSQLPKDRFSAERLKGVDSTLKIQPAKLEDSAVYLCASSVTGDEQFFGPGTRLTVL.

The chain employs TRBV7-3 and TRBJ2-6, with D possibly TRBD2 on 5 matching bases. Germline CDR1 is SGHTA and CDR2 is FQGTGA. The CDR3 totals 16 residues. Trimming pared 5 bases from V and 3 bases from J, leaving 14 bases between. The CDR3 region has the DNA TGTGCCAGCAGCCCCGCCCCGGGGAATGGGGCCAACGTCCTGACTTTC. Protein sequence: CASSPAPGNGANVLTF. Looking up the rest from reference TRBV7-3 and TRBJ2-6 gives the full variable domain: GAGVSQTPSNKVTEKGKYVELRCDPISGHTALYWYRQSLGQGPEFLIYFQGTGAADDSGLPNDRFFAVRPEGSVSTLKIQRTERGDSAVYLCASSPAPGNGANVLTFGAGSRLTVL.

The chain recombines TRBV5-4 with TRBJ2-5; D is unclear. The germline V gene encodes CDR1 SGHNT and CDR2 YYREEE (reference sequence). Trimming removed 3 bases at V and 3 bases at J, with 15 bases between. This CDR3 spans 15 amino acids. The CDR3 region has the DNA TGTGCCAGCAGCTACACCTGGGCGCTTAAAGAGACCCAGTACTTC. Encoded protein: CASSYTWALKETQYF.

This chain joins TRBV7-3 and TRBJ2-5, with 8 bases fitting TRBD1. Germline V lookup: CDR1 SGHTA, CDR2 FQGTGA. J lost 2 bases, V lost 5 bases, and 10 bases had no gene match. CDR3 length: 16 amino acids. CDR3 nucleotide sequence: TGTGCCAGCAGCGTTACAGGGGGGTTTGGACAAGAGACCCAGTACTTC. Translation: CASSVTGGFGQETQYF.

For the CDR3, the DNA is TGTGCCAGCACTTCTCCGGGACTAGGCCCGAAGCAGTACTTC. Translation: CASTSPGLGPKQYF. The chain recombines TRBV6-5 with TRBJ2-7; TRBD2 aligns across 8 bases. With V trimmed by 7 bases and J by 8 bases, 13 bases remained unmatched. The CDR3 is made up of 14 amino acids. CDR1 is MNHEY, CDR2 SVGAGI, per germline.

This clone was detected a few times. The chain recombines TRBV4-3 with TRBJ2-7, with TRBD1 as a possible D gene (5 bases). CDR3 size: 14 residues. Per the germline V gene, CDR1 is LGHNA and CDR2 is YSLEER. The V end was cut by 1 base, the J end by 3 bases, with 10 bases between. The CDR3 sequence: CASSQAGFGYEQYF. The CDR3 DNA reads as TGCGCCAGCAGCCAAGCAGGGTTCGGCTACGAGCAGTACTTC.

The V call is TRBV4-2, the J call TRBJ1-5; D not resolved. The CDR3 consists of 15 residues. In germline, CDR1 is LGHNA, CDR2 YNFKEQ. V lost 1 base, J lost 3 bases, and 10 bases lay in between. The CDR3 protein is CASSQVHQDNQPQHF. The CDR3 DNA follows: TGTGCCAGCAGCCAAGTCCATCAGGACAATCAGCCCCAGCATTTT.

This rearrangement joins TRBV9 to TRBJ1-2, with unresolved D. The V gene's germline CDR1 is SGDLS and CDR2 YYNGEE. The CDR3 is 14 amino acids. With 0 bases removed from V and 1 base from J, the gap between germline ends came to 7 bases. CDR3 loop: CASSVANSNYGYTF. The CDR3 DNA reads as TGTGCCAGCAGCGTAGCTAACAGTAACTATGGCTACACCTTC. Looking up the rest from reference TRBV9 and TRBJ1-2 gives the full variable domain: DSGVTQTPKHLITATGQRVTLRCSPRSGDLSVYWYQQSLDQGLQFLIQYYNGEERAKGNILERFSAQQFPDLHSELNLSSLELGDSALYFCASSVANSNYGYTFGSGTRLTVV.

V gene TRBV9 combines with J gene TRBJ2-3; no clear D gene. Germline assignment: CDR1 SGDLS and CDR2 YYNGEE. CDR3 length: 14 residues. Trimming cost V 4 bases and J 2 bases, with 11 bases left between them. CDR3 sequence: CASSPTLYTDTQYF. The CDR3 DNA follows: TGTGCCAGCAGCCCCACCCTATACACAGATACGCAGTATTTT.

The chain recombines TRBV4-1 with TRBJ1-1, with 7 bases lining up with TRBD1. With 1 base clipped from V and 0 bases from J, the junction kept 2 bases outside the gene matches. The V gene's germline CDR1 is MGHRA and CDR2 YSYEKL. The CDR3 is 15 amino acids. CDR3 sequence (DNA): TGCGCCAGCAGCCAAGGACAGGGTCTGAACACTGAAGCTTTCTTT. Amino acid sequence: CASSQGQGLNTEAFF.

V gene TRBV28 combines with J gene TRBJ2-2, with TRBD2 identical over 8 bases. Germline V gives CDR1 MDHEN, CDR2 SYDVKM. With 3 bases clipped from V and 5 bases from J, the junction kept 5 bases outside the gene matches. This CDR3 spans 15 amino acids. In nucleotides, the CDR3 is TGTGCCAGCAGTTTGCGGTTAGCGGGGACCGGGGAGCTGTTTTTT. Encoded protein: CASSLRLAGTGELFF.

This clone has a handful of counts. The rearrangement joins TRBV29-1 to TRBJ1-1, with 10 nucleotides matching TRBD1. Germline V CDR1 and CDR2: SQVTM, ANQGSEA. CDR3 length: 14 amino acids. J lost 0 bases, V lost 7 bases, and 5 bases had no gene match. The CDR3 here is CSGGTGVMNTEAFF. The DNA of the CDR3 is TGCAGCGGCGGGACAGGGGTTATGAACACTGAAGCTTTCTTT.

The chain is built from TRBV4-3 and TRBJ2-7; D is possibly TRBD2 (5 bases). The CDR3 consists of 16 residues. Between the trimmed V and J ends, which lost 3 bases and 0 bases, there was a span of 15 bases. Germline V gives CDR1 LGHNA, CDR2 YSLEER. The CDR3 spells CASSHSLGGLSYEQYF. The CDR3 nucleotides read TGCGCCAGCAGCCATTCCCTCGGCGGGCTCTCCTACGAGCAGTACTTC.

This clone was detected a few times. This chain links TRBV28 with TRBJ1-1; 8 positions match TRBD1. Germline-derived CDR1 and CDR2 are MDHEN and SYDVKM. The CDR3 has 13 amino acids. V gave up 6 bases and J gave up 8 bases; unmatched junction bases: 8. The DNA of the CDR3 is TGTGCCAGCAGCAAGACAGGGGATAGGGAAGCTTTCTTT. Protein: CASSKTGDREAFF.

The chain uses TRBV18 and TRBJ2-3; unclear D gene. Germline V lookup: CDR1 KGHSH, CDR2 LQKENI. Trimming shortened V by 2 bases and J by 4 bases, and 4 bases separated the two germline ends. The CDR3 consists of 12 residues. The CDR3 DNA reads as TGTGCCAGCTCACCATCTGCAGATACGCAGTATTTT. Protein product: CASSPSADTQYF.

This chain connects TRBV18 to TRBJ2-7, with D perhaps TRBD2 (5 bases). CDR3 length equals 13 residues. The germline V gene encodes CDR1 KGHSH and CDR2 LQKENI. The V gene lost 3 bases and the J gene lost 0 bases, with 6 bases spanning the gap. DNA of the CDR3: TGTGCCAGCTCACCGGGGAGCTCCTACGAGCAGTACTTC. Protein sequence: CASSPGSSYEQYF.

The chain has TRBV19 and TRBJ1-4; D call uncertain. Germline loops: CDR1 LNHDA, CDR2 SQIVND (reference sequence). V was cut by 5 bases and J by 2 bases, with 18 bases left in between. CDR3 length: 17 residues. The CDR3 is CASSVDMGERTNEKLFF. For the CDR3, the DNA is TGTGCCAGTAGTGTCGACATGGGAGAGCGGACTAATGAAAAACTGTTTTTT.

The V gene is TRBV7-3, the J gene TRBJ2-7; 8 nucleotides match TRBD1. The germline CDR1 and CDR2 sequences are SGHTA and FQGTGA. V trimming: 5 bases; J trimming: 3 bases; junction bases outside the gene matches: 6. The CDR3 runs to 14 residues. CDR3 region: CASSADRGVYEQYF. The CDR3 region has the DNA TGTGCCAGCAGCGCCGACAGGGGAGTCTACGAGCAGTACTTC.

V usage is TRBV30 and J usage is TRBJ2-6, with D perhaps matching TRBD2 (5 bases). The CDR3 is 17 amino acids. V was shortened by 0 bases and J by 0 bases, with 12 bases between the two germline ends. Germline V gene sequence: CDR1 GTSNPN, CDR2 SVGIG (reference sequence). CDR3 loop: CAWSVEGVYSGANVLTF. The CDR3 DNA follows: TGTGCCTGGAGTGTAGAGGGCGTTTACTCTGGGGCCAACGTCCTGACTTTC.

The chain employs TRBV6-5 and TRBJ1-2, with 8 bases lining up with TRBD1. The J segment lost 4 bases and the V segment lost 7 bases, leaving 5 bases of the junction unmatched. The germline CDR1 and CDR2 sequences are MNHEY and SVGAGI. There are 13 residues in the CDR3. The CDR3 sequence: CASIRQGIYGYTF. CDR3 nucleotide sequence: TGTGCCAGCATACGACAGGGGATCTATGGCTACACCTTC.

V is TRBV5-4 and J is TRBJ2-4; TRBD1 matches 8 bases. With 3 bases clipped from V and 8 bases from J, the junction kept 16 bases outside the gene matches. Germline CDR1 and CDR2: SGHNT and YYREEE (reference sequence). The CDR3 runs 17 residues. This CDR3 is CASSSSKSGGARDIQYF. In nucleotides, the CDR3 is TGTGCCAGCAGCTCTTCTAAATCAGGGGGCGCGAGGGACATTCAGTACTTC. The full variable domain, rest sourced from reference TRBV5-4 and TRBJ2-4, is ETGVTQSPTHLIKTRGQQVTLRCSSQSGHNTVSWYQQALGQGPQFIFQYYREEENGRGNFPPRFSGLQFPNYSSELNVNALELDDSALYLCASSSSKSGGARDIQYFGAGTRLSVL.

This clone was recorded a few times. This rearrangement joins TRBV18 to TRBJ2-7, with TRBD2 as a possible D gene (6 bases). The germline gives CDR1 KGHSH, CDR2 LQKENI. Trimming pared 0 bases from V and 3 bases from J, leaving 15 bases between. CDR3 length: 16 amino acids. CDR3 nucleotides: TGTGCCAGCTCACCACCTTCACGGGGGTCCAGCTACGAGCAGTACTTC. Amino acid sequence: CASSPPSRGSSYEQYF.

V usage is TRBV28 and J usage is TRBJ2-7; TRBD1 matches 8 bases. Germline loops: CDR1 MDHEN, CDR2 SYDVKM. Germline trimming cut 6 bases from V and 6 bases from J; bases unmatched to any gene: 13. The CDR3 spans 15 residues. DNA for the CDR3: TGTGCCAGCAGCCACTCCGGACAGGGCCGGGGCGAGCAGTACTTC. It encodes CASSHSGQGRGEQYF.

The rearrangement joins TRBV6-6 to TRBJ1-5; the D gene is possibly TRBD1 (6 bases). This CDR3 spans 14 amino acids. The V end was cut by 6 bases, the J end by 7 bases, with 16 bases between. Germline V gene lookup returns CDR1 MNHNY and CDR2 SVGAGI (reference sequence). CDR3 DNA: TGTGCCAGCAGCCTTCACAGGGATGGACAGCCCCAGCATTTT. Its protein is CASSLHRDGQPQHF.

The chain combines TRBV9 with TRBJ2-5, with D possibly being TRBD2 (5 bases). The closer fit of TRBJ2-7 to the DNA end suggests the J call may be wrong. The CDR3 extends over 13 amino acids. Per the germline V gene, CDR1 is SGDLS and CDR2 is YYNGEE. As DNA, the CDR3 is TGTGCCAGCAGCGCAGGACCTGAGGGCGAGCAGTACTTC. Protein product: CASSAGPEGEQYF.

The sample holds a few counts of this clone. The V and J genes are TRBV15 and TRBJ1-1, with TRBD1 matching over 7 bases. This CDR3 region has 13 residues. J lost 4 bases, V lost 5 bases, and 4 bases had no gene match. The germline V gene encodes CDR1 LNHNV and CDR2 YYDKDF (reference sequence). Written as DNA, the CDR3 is TGTGCCACCAGCTTCCACAGGGGCACTGAAGCTTTCTTT. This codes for CATSFHRGTEAFF.

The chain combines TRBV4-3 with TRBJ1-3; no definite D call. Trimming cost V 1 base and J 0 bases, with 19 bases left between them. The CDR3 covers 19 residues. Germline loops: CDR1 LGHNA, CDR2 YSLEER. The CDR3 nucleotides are TGCGCCAGCAGCCAAGTCCTGCGGGCCAGCTCCCTCTCTGGAAACACCATATATTTT. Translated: CASSQVLRASSLSGNTIYF.

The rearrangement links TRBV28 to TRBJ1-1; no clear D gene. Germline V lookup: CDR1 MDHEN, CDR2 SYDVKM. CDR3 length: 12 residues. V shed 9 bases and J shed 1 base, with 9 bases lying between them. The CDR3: CASLRGNTEAFF. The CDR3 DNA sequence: TGTGCCAGTCTACGGGGGAACACTGAAGCTTTCTTT.